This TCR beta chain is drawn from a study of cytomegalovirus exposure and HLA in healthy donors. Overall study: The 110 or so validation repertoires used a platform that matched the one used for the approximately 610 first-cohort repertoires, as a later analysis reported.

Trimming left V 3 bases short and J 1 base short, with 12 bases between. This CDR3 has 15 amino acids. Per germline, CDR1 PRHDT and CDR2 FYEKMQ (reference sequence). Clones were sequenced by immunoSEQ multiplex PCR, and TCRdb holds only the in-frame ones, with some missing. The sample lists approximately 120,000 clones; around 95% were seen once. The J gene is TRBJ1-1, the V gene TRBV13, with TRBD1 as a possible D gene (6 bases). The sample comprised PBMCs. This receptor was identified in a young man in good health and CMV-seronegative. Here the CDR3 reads CASSLGTGWNTEAFF. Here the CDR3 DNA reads TGTGCCAGCAGCTTGGGAACAGGGTGGAACACTGAAGCTTTCTTT. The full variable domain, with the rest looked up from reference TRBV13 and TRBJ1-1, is AAGVIQSPRHLIKEKRETATLKCYPIPRHDTVYWYQQGPGQDPQFLISFYEKMQSDKGSIPDRFSAQQFSDYHSELNMSSLELGDSALYFCASSLGTGWNTEAFFGQGTRLTVV.